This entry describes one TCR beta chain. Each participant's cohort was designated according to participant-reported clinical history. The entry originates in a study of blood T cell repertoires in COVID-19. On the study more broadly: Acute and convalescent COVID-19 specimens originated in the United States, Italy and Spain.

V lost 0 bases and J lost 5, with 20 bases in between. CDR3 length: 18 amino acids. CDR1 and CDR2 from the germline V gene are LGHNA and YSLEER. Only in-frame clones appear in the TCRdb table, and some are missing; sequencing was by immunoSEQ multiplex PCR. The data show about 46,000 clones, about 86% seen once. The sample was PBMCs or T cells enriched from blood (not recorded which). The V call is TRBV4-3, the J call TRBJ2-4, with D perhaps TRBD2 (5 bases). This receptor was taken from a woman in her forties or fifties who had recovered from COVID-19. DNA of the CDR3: TGCGCCAGCAGCCAAGATCGGAGGCAAAAATACCTAGAAAACATTCAGTACTTC. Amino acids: CASSQDRRQKYLENIQYF.